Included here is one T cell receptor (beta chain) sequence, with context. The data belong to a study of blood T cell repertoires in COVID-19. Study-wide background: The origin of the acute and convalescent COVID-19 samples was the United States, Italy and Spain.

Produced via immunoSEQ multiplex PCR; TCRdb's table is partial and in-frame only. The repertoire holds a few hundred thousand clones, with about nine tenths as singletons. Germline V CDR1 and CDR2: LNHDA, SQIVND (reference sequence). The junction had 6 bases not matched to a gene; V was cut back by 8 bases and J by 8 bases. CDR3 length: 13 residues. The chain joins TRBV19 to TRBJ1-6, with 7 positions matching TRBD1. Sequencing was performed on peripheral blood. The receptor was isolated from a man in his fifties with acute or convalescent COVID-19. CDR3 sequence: CASGGDSDSPLHF. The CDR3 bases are TGTGCCAGTGGTGGGGACAGTGATTCACCCCTCCACTTT.